This T cell receptor beta chain is drawn from a study of OX40 agonist ivuxolimab in advanced cancers. Study-wide background: Two cutaneous melanoma patients and one hepatocellular carcinoma patient, three in all, had partial responses.

Sequencing used immunoSEQ multiplex PCR; TCRdb keeps in-frame clones, though not all of them. Of tens of thousands of clones detected, around nine tenths appear once; the ten largest clones hold about 13%. On this clone: Its antigen remains unknown.

From germline, CDR1 is MNHEY and CDR2 SVGAGI. The CDR3 loop spans 13 amino acids. Trimming shortened V by 2 bases and J by 6 bases, and 10 bases separated the two germline ends. Findings and caveats of the study: Researchers report that CD8+ T cells had, on average, more expanded clones than CD4+. At doses 0.1 to 3.0 mg/kg, CD4+ and CD8+ clones expanded.

This chain connects TRBV6-5 to TRBJ1-1; D unresolved. This material consisted of CD4+ or CD8+ T cells sorted from blood, taken in a trial of the OX40 agonist ivuxolimab. This receptor was identified in an adult with an advanced solid tumor such as melanoma, head and neck, liver or kidney cancer. In DNA form, the CDR3 reads TGTGCCAGCAGTTACAAGGCAGACGCTGAAGCTTTCTTT. As protein: CASSYKADAEAFF.